The 5 T cell receptor beta chains given below trace back to one sample, sequenced in a study of T-cell reconstitution after alpha-beta-depleted transplantation in children. Unique molecular identifiers were used in preparing the TCRbeta library. One entry per CDR3 protein, called by TCRdb with MiXCR from the PCR reads. The sample yields fewer than 700,000 distinct CDR3 sequences, 23% seen once. Sequenced here: PBMCs, mostly from graft donor cells, sampled 360 days after TCRalphabeta/CD19-depleted stem cell transplant. These receptor sequences come from a boy less than two years old who had a stem cell transplant for acute myeloid leukemia, so the T cells may come from the graft donor.

This clonotype was recorded a few times. The rearrangement links TRBV20-1 to TRBJ1-5; TRBD1 is a possible D gene (6 bases). The germline gives CDR1 DFQATT, CDR2 SNEGSKA (reference sequence). The CDR3 has 15 residues. The V end was cut by 3 bases, the J end by 0 bases, with 12 bases between. Here the CDR3 DNA reads TGCAGTGCTAGGGGGGGGACACTTAGCAATCAGCCCCAGCATTTT. This encodes CSARGGTLSNQPQHF.

This chain links TRBV20-1 with TRBJ1-1; no firm D call. The CDR3 spans 15 residues. V shed 1 base and J shed 4 bases, with 16 bases lying between them. Germline V CDR1 and CDR2: DFQATT, SNEGSKA (reference sequence). The DNA of the CDR3 is TGCAGTGCTAGAGTCCGGACTTCTTCCCCCACTGAAGCTTTCTTT. Protein: CSARVRTSSPTEAFF.

The chain carries TRBV4-3 and TRBJ2-2; no definite D call. In germline, CDR1 is LGHNA, CDR2 YSLEER. The CDR3 sequence is 16 residues long. Trimming pared 4 bases from V and 7 bases from J, leaving 19 bases between. CDR3 in DNA: TGCGCCAGCAGCCGAGATCAAGCATCCCGTGGCGGGGAGCTGTTTTTT. Its translation is CASSRDQASRGGELFF.

This clonotype was counted at least ten times. This chain joins TRBV15 and TRBJ1-4; possibly TRBD1 for D (6 bases). Germline V gene sequence: CDR1 LNHNV, CDR2 YYDKDF (reference sequence). V was shortened by 0 bases and J by 8 bases, with 16 bases between the two germline ends. The CDR3 sequence is 16 residues long. Written as DNA, the CDR3 is TGTGCCACCAGCAGAGATCTGGCAGGGGATGCCGAAAAACTGTTTTTT. As protein: CATSRDLAGDAEKLFF.

The gene calls are TRBV25-1 and TRBJ2-1; a possible D gene is TRBD1 (6 bases). V was shortened by 7 bases and J by 6 bases, with 19 bases between the two germline ends. CDR3 size: 15 residues. Germline CDR1 reads MGHDK; CDR2 reads SYGVNS. CDR3 DNA: TGTGCCAGCACCTCAGCCTCGGACAGACGCAATGAGCAGTTCTTC. Translated, it gives CASTSASDRRNEQFF.